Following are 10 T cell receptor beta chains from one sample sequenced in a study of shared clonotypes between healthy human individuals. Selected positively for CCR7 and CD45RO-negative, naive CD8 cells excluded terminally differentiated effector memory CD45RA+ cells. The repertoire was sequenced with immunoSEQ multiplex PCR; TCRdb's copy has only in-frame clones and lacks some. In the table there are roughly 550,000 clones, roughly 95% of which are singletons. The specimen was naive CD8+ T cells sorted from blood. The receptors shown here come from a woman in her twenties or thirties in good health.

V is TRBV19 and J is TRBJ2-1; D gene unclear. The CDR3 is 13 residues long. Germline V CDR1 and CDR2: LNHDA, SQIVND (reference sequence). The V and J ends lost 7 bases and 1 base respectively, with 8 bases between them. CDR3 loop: CASKDASYNEQFF. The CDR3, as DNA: TGTGCCAGTAAAGACGCATCCTACAATGAGCAGTTCTTC.

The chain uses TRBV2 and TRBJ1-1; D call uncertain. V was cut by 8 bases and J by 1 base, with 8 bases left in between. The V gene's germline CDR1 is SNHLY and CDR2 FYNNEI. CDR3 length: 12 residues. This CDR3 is CASDGPNTEAFF. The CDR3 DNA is TGTGCCAGCGACGGACCGAACACTGAAGCTTTCTTT.

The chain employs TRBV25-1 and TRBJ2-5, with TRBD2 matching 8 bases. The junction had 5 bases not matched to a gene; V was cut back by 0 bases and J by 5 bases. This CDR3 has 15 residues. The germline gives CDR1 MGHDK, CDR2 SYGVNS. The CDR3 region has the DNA TGTGCCAGCAGTGAATATGGCGGGGGGAGGGAGACCCAGTACTTC. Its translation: CASSEYGGGRETQYF.

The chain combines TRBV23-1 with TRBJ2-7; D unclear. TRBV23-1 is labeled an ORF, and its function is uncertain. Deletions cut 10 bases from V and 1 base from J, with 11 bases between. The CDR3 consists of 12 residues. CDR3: CANAEDSYEQYF. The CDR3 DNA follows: TGCGCCAACGCAGAAGATTCCTACGAGCAGTACTTC.

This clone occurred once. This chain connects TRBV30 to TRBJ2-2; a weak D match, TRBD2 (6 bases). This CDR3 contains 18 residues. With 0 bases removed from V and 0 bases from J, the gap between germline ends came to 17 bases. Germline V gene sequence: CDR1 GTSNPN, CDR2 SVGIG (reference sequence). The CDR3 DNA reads TGTGCCTGGAGTGTAGGCTGGTTAGCGGACCCGAACACCGGGGAGCTGTTTTTT. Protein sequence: CAWSVGWLADPNTGELFF.

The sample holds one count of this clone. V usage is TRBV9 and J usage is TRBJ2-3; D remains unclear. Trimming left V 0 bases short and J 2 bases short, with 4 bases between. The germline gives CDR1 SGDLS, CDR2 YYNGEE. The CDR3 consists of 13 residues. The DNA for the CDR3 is TGTGCCAGCAGCGTAGTCGTCACAGATACGCAGTATTTT. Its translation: CASSVVVTDTQYF.

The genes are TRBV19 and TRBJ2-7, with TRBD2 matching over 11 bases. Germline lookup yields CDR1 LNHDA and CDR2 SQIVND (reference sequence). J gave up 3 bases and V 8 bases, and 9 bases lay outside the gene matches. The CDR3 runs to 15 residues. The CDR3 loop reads CASSSSSGRFYEQYF. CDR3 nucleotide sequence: TGTGCCAGTTCCTCCTCTAGCGGGAGGTTCTACGAGCAGTACTTC.

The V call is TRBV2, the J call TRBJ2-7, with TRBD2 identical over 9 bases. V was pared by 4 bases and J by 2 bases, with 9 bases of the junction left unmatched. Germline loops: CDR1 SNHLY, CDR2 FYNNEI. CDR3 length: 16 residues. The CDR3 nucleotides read TGTGCCAGCAGTGGGGGACTAGCCGGCGATCCCTACGAGCAGTACTTC. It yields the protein CASSGGLAGDPYEQYF. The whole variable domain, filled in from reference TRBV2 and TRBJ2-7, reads EPEVTQTPSHQVTQMGQEVILRCVPISNHLYFYWYRQILGQKVEFLVSFYNNEISEKSEIFDDQFSVERPDGSNFTLKIRSTKLEDSAMYFCASSGGLAGDPYEQYFGPGTRLTVT.

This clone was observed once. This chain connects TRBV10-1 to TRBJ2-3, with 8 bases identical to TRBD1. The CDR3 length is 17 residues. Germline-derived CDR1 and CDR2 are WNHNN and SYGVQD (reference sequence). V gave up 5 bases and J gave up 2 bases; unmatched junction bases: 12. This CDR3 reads CASSLGGTGSITDTQYF. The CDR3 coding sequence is TGCGCCAGCAGTCTAGGGGGGACAGGATCTATCACAGATACGCAGTATTTT.

Here the CDR3 reads CASSKGGDLGAGAQFF. In DNA form, the CDR3 reads TGCGCCAGCAGCAAGGGAGGGGATCTGGGGGCGGGTGCGCAGTTCTTC. The chain has TRBV10-2 and TRBJ2-1; possible D gene TRBD2, 7 bases. The CDR3 has 16 residues. Trimming removed 6 bases from V and 12 bases from J, with 27 bases in between. Germline CDR1 reads WSHSY; CDR2 reads SAAADI.